These 6 T cell receptor beta chains were all obtained from the same sample, sequenced in a study of CD8+CD57+ T cells in acquired aplastic anemia. The authors sequenced patients whose flow cytometry had shown CD8+CD57+ cell expansion. Investigators profiled TCR beta VDJ and CDR3 from genomic DNA template. TCRdb fed the reads into MiXCR, producing one record per CDR3 protein. Among 180,000 or so distinct CDR3 sequences listed, roughly 48% were seen once. Source material: sorted CD4+, CD8+, or CD8+CD57+ T cells (not recorded which) from PBMCs. The source is a human donor with aplastic anemia.

The chain uses TRBV7-2 and TRBJ1-2; D gene uncertain. CDR3 length: 12 amino acids. CDR1 and CDR2 (germline): SGHTA, FQGNSA. The CDR3 region is CAVKGRYYGYTF. The CDR3 DNA follows: TGTGCAGTGAAAGGCCGTTACTATGGCTACACCTTC.

A note on this clonotype: Since a much larger clone is just one base distant, this may be a read error. The CDR3 spells CASSQFETVNQEAQYF. The CDR3 coding sequence is TGCGCCAGCAGCCAATTTGAGACAGTCAACCAAGAGGCCCAGTACTTC. This chain links TRBV4-1 with TRBJ2-5; maybe TRBD1 (5 bases). The CDR3 covers 16 residues. The germline gives CDR1 MGHRA, CDR2 YSYEKL.

In regard to this clonotype: A read error may account for a junction end that differs from germline. The V and J genes are TRBV7-2 and TRBJ2-5; 8 bases line up with TRBD2. The CDR3 length is 15 residues. From germline, CDR1 is SGHTA and CDR2 FQGNSA. The CDR3 DNA follows: TGCGCCAGCACCCCCAGGTCAGCGGGGGAAGAGACCCAGTACTTC. It translates to CASTPRSAGEETQYF.

The sample holds many counts of this clonotype. The CDR3 nucleotides are TGCGCCAGCAGCTTGGTGGCGGGGGCACGGACCGGGGAGCTGTTTTTT. Protein: CASSLVAGARTGELFF. V and J are TRBV5-1 and TRBJ2-2; D is possibly TRBD2 (7 bases). Trimming stripped 0 bases from V and 5 bases from J, with 14 bases between. The germline CDR1 and CDR2 sequences are SGHRS and YFSETQ. The CDR3 consists of 16 residues.

This clonotype was counted ten times or more. V usage is TRBV5-1 and J usage is TRBJ1-2; D may be TRBD1 (6 bases). Germline CDR1 and CDR2: SGHRS and YFSETQ. This CDR3 is built from 15 residues. V shed 0 bases and J shed 0 bases, with 9 bases lying between them. The CDR3 sequence is CASSLEGVANYGYTF. CDR3 sequence (DNA): TGCGCCAGCAGCTTGGAGGGGGTAGCTAACTATGGCTACACCTTC.

The chain recombines TRBV7-9 with TRBJ2-7; D may be TRBD1 (6 bases). Germline assignment: CDR1 SEHNR and CDR2 FQNEAQ (reference sequence). V gave up 11 bases and J gave up 4 bases, with 18 bases separating them. The CDR3 runs 13 residues. DNA of the CDR3: TGTGCCCTAGCCCAAGAGGGGGATTACGAGCAGTACTTC. Translated, it gives CALAQEGDYEQYF.